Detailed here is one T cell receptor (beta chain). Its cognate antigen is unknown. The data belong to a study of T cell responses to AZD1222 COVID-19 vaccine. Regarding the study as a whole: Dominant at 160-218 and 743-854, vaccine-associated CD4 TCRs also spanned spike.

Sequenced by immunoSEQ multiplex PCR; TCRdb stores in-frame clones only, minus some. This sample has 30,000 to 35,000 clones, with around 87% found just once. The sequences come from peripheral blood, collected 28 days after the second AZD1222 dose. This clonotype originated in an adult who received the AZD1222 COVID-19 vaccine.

The CDR3: CASSQGLTRSWTVDTEAFF. The CDR3, as DNA: TGCGCCAGCAGCCAAGGTCTGACGAGATCATGGACGGTAGACACTGAAGCTTTCTTT. This rearrangement joins TRBV4-3 to TRBJ1-1; D gene uncertain. Germline V gene data show CDR1 as LGHNA and CDR2 as YSLEER. V lost 1 base and J lost 3, with 24 bases in between. This CDR3 spans 19 amino acids.